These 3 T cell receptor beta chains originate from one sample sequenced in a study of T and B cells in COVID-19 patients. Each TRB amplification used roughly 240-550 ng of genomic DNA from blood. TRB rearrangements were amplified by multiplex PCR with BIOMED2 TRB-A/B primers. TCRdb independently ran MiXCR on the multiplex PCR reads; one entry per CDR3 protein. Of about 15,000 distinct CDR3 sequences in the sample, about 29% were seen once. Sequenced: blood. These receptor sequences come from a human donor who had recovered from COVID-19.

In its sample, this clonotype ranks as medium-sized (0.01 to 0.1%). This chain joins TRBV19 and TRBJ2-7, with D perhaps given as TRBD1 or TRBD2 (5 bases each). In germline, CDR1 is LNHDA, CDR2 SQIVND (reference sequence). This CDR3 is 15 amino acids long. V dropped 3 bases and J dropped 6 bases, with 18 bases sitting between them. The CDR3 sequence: CASSISSAGTREQYF. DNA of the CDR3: TGTGCCAGTAGTATTTCGAGTGCAGGGACGCGCGAGCAGTACTTC.

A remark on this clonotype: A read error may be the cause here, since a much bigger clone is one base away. CDR3 loop: CRPSGAGRHGYTF. In nucleotides, the CDR3 is TGCAGACCCTCCGGCGCAGGGAGGCATGGCTACACCTTC. This sequence joins TRBV29-1 and TRBJ1-2, with D perhaps matching TRBD1 (5 bases). The CDR3 sequence is 13 residues long. CDR1 and CDR2 (germline): SQVTM, ANQGSEA.

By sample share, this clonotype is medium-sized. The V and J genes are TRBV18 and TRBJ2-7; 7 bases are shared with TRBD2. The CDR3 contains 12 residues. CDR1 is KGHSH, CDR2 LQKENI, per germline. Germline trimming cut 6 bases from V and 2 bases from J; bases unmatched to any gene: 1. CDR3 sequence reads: CASSGTTYEQYF. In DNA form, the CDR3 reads TGTGCCAGCTCCGGGACTACCTACGAGCAGTACTTC.